This TCR beta chain is drawn from a study of shared clonotypes between healthy human individuals. Across the whole study: Aged between 18 and 49, the donors were two women and a few men. Researchers assigned three CD4 naive, three CD4 memory, two CD8 naive and one CD8 memory plate to each donor. Study-wide points: Though the depth was large, rarefaction showed that sorted-subset sequencing was incomplete.

Per the germline V gene, CDR1 is GTSNPN and CDR2 is SVGIG (reference sequence). The CDR3 is 15 residues long. V dropped 0 bases and J dropped 11; count of bases not matched to a gene: 12. Sequencing was performed with immunoSEQ multiplex PCR; in TCRdb, only in-frame clones are kept and a portion is missing. This sample has roughly 1.5 million clones; nearly 99% occur once, and the top ten carry around 0.47%. This clone was observed a single time. Its antigen is unknown. Each donor was a Caucasian adult residing in Nashville, Tennessee. This TCR was sampled from a man aged 25-40 years in good health. The J gene is TRBJ2-1, the V gene TRBV30, with TRBD2 matching over 8 bases. Sample: naive CD4+ T cells sorted from blood. Subset defined: CD45RA+ positively selected. CDR3 region: CAWSVSEIAGLQQFF. The CDR3 DNA reads TGTGCCTGGAGTGTAAGCGAAATAGCGGGATTGCAGCAGTTCTTC. Full variable domain (missing parts from reference TRBV30 and TRBJ2-1): SQTIHQWPATLVQPVGSPLSLECTVEGTSNPNLYWYRQAAGRGLQLLFYSVGIGQISSEVPQNLSASRPQDRQFILSSKKLLLSDSGFYLCAWSVSEIAGLQQFFGPGTRLTVL.